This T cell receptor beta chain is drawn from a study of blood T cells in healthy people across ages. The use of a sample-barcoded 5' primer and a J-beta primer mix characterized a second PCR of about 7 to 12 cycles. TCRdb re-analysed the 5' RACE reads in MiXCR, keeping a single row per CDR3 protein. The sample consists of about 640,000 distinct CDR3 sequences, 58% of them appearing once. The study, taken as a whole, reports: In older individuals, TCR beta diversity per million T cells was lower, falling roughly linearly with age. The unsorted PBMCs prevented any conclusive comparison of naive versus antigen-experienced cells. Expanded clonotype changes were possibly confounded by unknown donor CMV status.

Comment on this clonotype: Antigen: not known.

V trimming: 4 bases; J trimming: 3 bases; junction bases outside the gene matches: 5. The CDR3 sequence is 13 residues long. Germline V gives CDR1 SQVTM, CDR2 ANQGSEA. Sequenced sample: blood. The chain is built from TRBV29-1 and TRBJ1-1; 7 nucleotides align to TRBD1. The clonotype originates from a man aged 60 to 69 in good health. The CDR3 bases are TGCAGCGTTGGCCCAGGGGGGGACACTGAAGCTTTCTTT. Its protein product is CSVGPGGDTEAFF. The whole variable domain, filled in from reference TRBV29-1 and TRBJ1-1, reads SAVISQKPSRDICQRGTSLTIQCQVDSQVTMMFWYRQQPGQSLTLIATANQGSEATYESGFVIDKFPISRPNLTFSTLTVSNMSPEDSSIYLCSVGPGGDTEAFFGQGTRLTVV.